This T cell receptor beta chain is from a study of blood T cell repertoires in COVID-19. Study at large: Acute and convalescent COVID-19 samples came from the United States, Italy and Spain. Sources were T cells, B-cell-depleted T cells, or PBMCs; the material itself was cDNA or gDNA.

This table comes from immunoSEQ multiplex PCR, and its TCRdb copy is limited to in-frame clones, with some not included. The table lists some 220,000 clones, about 86% of them singletons. This clone was detected only once. The CDR3 is 13 amino acids. Germline V gives CDR1 ENHRY, CDR2 SYGVKD. V was pared by 2 bases and J by 7 bases, with 9 bases between. Sequencing used PBMCs or T cells enriched from blood (not recorded which). The receptor was isolated from a woman aged 50 to 65 in a cohort exposed to, infected with or recovered from COVID-19 (not recorded which). The V gene is TRBV10-3, the J gene TRBJ1-5; D possibly corresponds to TRBD1 (6 bases). The CDR3 here is CAISERGGQPQHF. The CDR3 nucleotides are TGTGCCATCAGTGAGAGGGGGGGCCAGCCCCAGCATTTT.